This T cell receptor (beta chain) is drawn from a study of control samples from healthy donors and cancer patients. This table comes from immunoSEQ multiplex PCR, and its TCRdb copy is limited to in-frame clones, with some not included. The sample has around 49,000 clones, approximately 89% seen once. The CDR3 covers 14 residues. Germline CDR1 MDHEN, CDR2 SYDVKM. The V end lost 6 bases, the J end lost 6 bases, and 17 bases lay between the germline ends. The sequence was obtained from a man aged 35-49 years with colorectal cancer. This chain joins TRBV28 and TRBJ1-1, with a weak D call TRBD1 (5 bases). Input material: PBMCs. CDR3 in amino acids: CASSPRVAGAEAFF. DNA of the CDR3: TGTGCCAGCAGCCCTCGGGTCGCGGGGGCTGAAGCTTTCTTT.